This T cell receptor beta chain was sequenced during a study of T cell responses to AZD1222 COVID-19 vaccine. Clones were read by immunoSEQ multiplex PCR, and TCRdb kept only the in-frame ones, dropping some. The sample yields approximately 190,000 clones, approximately 95% seen once. The source of this sequence is an adult who received the AZD1222 COVID-19 vaccine. The material sequenced was peripheral blood, taken 28 days after the second AZD1222 dose.

CDR3 sequence: CASSLKQGRFNYGYTF. In DNA, the CDR3 is TGTGCCAGCAGCCTTAAACAGGGGCGATTTAACTATGGCTACACCTTC. The V call is TRBV5-6, the J call TRBJ1-2; TRBD1 matches at 7 bases. Germline CDR1 reads SGHDT; CDR2 reads YYEEEE. The length of the CDR3 is 16 residues. Trimming took 4 bases from V and 1 from J; bases not matched to a gene: 10.